These 22 T cell receptor beta chains share one sample of origin, sequenced in a study of tumor-infiltrating lymphocytes in primary liver carcinoma. A primer matching the constant region was used to make TCR beta cDNA from approximately 0.45 ug of total RNA. A slightly modified ARM-PCR protocol with three nested multiplex PCR rounds produced these TCR beta libraries. The first two PCR rounds used TRBV1-TRBV30 forward primers with a C-beta reverse primer, about 10 cycles each. TCRdb called the multiplex PCR reads again in MiXCR, with one record for every CDR3 protein. Of 300,000 to 350,000 distinct CDR3 sequences detected, about 61% appear once; the ten largest clones hold 6.5%. Unsorted whole blood yielded the blood RNA, and germline DNA was also extracted. The sample taken for sequencing was peripheral blood. These receptors were collected from a man in his forties with primary liver carcinoma and hepatitis B virus infection.

About this clonotype: A much larger clone lies one base from this, so it may be a read error. This rearrangement joins TRBV4-2 to TRBJ1-5; tentatively, D is TRBD1 (5 bases). The ends were cut back, 1 base at V and 4 bases at J, with 17 bases in the middle. This CDR3 has 17 amino acids. Germline values: CDR1 LGHNA, CDR2 YNFKEQ. Here the CDR3 DNA reads TGTGCCAGCAGCCAAGTAGAAGGGGTAGAGGGAAATCAGCCCCAGCATTTT. Its translation: CASSQVEGVEGNQPQHF.

This clonotype came up once. A read error may explain this, as a much larger clone is one base away. The chain uses TRBV10-3 and TRBJ2-7; TRBD1 agrees at 8 bases. Germline V CDR1 and CDR2: ENHRY, SYGVKD. This CDR3 contains 14 residues. V dropped 4 bases and J dropped 7; count of bases not matched to a gene: 9. CDR3: CAISVNRGSDEQYF. The CDR3 DNA reads as TGTGCCATCAGTGTCAACAGGGGGTCGGATGAGCAGTACTTC.

The V call is TRBV30, the J call TRBJ2-1; D gene unclear. Per germline, CDR1 GTSNPN and CDR2 SVGIG (reference sequence). This CDR3 spans 14 amino acids. Trimming removed 5 bases at V and 0 bases at J, with 11 bases between. This CDR3 reads CAWGLSSSYNEQFF. The CDR3, as DNA: TGTGCCTGGGGTCTATCTAGCTCCTACAATGAGCAGTTCTTC.

This clonotype showed up many times. V usage is TRBV6-1 and J usage is TRBJ1-4; D is uncertain. V gave up 3 bases and J gave up 17 bases, with 19 bases separating them. This CDR3 has 13 amino acids. The V gene's germline CDR1 is MNHNS and CDR2 SASEGT. CDR3 sequence reads: CASSESATRWKFF. As DNA, the CDR3 is TGTGCCAGCAGTGAGTCGGCCACACGATGGAAATTTTTT.

Turning to this clonotype: Given a much more abundant clone one base away, this may be a read error. Likely a read error: the CDR3 ends without its conserved phenylalanine or tryptophan. The CDR3 loop reads CASSLGRATNEKLFY. DNA of the CDR3: TGTGCCAGCAGCCTCGGAAGGGCAACTAATGAAAAACTGTTTTAT. This chain uses TRBV14 with TRBJ1-4; the D is unclear. CDR3 length: 15 amino acids. Germline values: CDR1 SGHDN, CDR2 FVKESK. V was cut by 4 bases and J by 0 bases, with 9 bases left in between.

This clonotype was picked up a small number of times. The chain uses TRBV6-2 or TRBV6-3 and TRBJ2-5; no reliable D call. Germline CDR1 MNHEY, CDR2 SVGEGT. This CDR3 has 15 residues. With 6 bases removed from V and 5 bases from J, the gap between germline ends came to 19 bases. The CDR3 here is CASRKATGPGETQYF. CDR3 bases: TGTGCCAGCAGGAAAGCTACGGGCCCCGGGGAGACCCAGTACTTC.

Concerning this clonotype itself: This sequence may be a read error, since a much larger clone differs from it by one base. V usage is TRBV6-5 and J usage is TRBJ1-5, with D unresolved. The germline gives CDR1 MNHEY, CDR2 SVGAGI. The CDR3 has 13 amino acids. The CDR3 reads CASSYSPNRPQHF. CDR3 DNA sequence: TGTGCCAGCAGTTACAGTCCGAATCGGCCCCAGCATTTT.

The chain is built from TRBV6-1 and TRBJ1-1, with D unresolved. This CDR3 spans 11 amino acids. V lost 7 bases, J lost 3 bases, and 6 bases lay in between. CDR1 and CDR2 from the germline V gene are MNHNS and SASEGT. The CDR3 protein is CASKEYTEAFF. Written as DNA, the CDR3 is TGTGCCAGCAAGGAGTACACTGAAGCTTTCTTT.

The chain has TRBV24-1 and TRBJ2-1; 13 bases agree with TRBD2. Losses at the gene ends were 3 bases for V and 10 bases for J; bases not matched to a gene: 8. Germline CDR1 and CDR2: KGHDR and SFDVKD. The CDR3 is made up of 16 amino acids. The CDR3 sequence is CATSDTGTSGTREQFF. The CDR3 nucleotides read TGTGCCACCAGTGATACCGGGACTAGCGGGACTCGGGAGCAGTTCTTC.

As for this clonotype: At one of its ends the junction is not consistent with the germline gene, which may arise from a read error. V gene TRBV6-5 combines with J gene TRBJ2-7; 8 bases fit TRBD2. CDR3 length: 15 amino acids. CDR1 is MNHEY and CDR2 is SVGAGI in the germline V gene. CDR3 residues: CAISWGRSGSSEQHF. CDR3 DNA: TGTGCCATCAGTTGGGGGAGGAGCGGGAGCAGCGAGCAGCACTTC.

This clonotype showed up just a few times. Compared with germline, one end of the junction differs, possibly owing to a read error. The genes are TRBV18 and TRBJ2-4; TRBD1 matches at 7 bases. The germline gives CDR1 KGHSH, CDR2 LQKENI. CDR3 length: 15 amino acids. DNA for the CDR3: TGTACCAGCTCACTGGAACAGGGGTTGGAAGGCATTCAGTACTTC. Protein: CTSSLEQGLEGIQYF.

On this clonotype: This CDR3 is missing its conserved last phenylalanine or tryptophan, likely due to a read error. V and J are TRBV11-1 and TRBJ2-3; D not certain. Trimming left V 5 bases short and J 7 bases short, with 7 bases between. Germline V gene lookup returns CDR1 SGHAT and CDR2 FQDESV (reference sequence). CDR3 length equals 11 residues. Here the CDR3 DNA reads TGTGCCAGCAGCCCGCAGTATACGCAGTATTCT. Protein: CASSPQYTQYS.

On this clonotype: A much larger clone differs by one base, so this may be a read error. V gene TRBV4-1 combines with J gene TRBJ1-6, with D tentatively TRBD1 (6 bases). Per the germline V gene, CDR1 is MGHRA and CDR2 is YSYEKL. The V and J ends lost 4 bases and 7 bases respectively, with 11 bases between them. This CDR3 contains 14 residues. The CDR3 reads CASSPQGINSPLHF. The CDR3 nucleotides are TGCGCCAGCAGCCCACAGGGTATCAATTCACCCCTCCACTTT.

This clonotype was seen many times. V is TRBV12-3 or TRBV12-4 and J is TRBJ1-5, with D perhaps matching TRBD1 (6 bases). V lost 6 bases to trimming and J lost 4 bases, with 19 bases between them. CDR3 size: 16 residues. Written as DNA, the CDR3 is TGTGCCAGCAGAGCCATAGGGGGACTACTTAATCAGCCCCAGCATTTT. It is translated as CASRAIGGLLNQPQHF.

Concerning this clonotype itself: The junction shows a germline mismatch at one end, possibly a read error. This chain uses TRBV6-7 with TRBJ2-1, with 10 nucleotides matching TRBD2. TRBV6-7 belongs to the ORF category, with a function that is uncertain. The CDR3 has 17 residues. The CDR3 nucleotides read TGTGCCAGCAGTTACTTGAAAGGACTAGCGGACAACAATGAGCAGTCCTTC. This translates into CASSYLKGLADNNEQSF.

This chain connects TRBV11-1 to TRBJ2-1, with D uncertain. The CDR3 is 13 amino acids. The V end lost 8 bases, the J end lost 9 bases, and 17 bases lay between the germline ends. CDR1 is SGHAT, CDR2 FQDESV, per germline (reference sequence). In DNA, the CDR3 is TGTGCCAGCGGCCTCCTCCGAGAGGCTGAGCAGTTCTTC. Encoded protein: CASGLLREAEQFF.

This clonotype was seen just once. The CDR3 ends on some other residue instead of the conserved phenylalanine or tryptophan, so this is likely a read error. The chain recombines TRBV11-2 with TRBJ2-7; 7 bases agree with TRBD1. Trimming cost V 4 bases and J 0 bases; bases outside gene matches: 9. The CDR3 covers 16 residues. Germline V gives CDR1 SGHAT, CDR2 FQNNGV. CDR3 nucleotide sequence: TGTGCCAGCAGCTCTTCATACGGGACAGCCTCCTACGAGCAGTACCTC. It encodes CASSSSYGTASYEQYL.

The chain has TRBV28 and TRBJ2-7; 8 positions agree with TRBD1. The V segment lost 6 bases and the J segment 4 bases; nucleotides outside the gene matches: 8. Germline V gene sequence: CDR1 MDHEN, CDR2 SYDVKM. This CDR3 is built from 14 residues. The CDR3: CASRSTGAGYEQYF. The DNA for the CDR3 is TGTGCCAGCAGGTCGACAGGGGCTGGTTACGAGCAGTACTTC.

Turning to this clonotype: A clone one base away is much larger, so this may be a read error. The chain uses TRBV12-3 or TRBV12-4 and TRBJ2-2; weak D call: TRBD2 (6 bases). CDR3 length: 15 amino acids. This CDR3 reads CVSSSVAENTGELFF. The CDR3 DNA is TGTGTCAGCAGTTCCGTAGCGGAGAACACCGGGGAGCTGTTTTTT.

About this clonotype itself: The junction does not match germline at one end; this may be a read error. This chain joins TRBV11-2 and TRBJ2-7; D not certain. The CDR3 consists of 14 residues. The germline V gene has CDR1 SGHAT and CDR2 FQNNGV. The CDR3 loop reads CVNSFHFGSYEQYF. The CDR3 DNA sequence: TGTGTCAACAGCTTCCATTTCGGATCCTATGAGCAGTACTTC.

About this clonotype itself: Compared with germline, one end of the junction differs, possibly owing to a read error. This CDR3 reads CVSSSRSSGLYSNQPQHF. CDR3 bases: TGTGTCAGCAGCAGCAGATCTTCGGGGCTATATAGCAATCAGCCCCAGCATTTT. This chain uses TRBV28 with TRBJ1-5; D is possibly TRBD1 (5 bases). Germline CDR1 and CDR2: MDHEN and SYDVKM. The CDR3 extends over 18 amino acids.

The rearrangement joins TRBV2 to TRBJ2-5; D uncertain. Per germline, CDR1 SNHLY and CDR2 FYNNEI. This CDR3 comprises 13 residues. V was pared by 5 bases and J by 3 bases, with 10 bases between. The chain's CDR3 is CASSQDLEETQYF. For the CDR3, the DNA is TGTGCCAGCAGTCAGGACCTGGAAGAGACCCAGTACTTC. The full variable domain, with the rest looked up from reference TRBV2 and TRBJ2-5, is EPEVTQTPSHQVTQMGQEVILRCVPISNHLYFYWYRQILGQKVEFLVSFYNNEISEKSEIFDDQFSVERPDGSNFTLKIRSTKLEDSAMYFCASSQDLEETQYFGPGTRLLVL.